This record covers a single T cell receptor (beta chain). Trimming took 1 base from V and 6 from J, leaving 13 bases between them. The CDR3 totals 14 residues. Per germline, CDR1 SGHRS and CDR2 YFSETQ. This specimen belongs to a study of blood T cell repertoires in COVID-19. Turning to the study itself: From T cells, B-cell-depleted T cells, or PBMCs came the material, which was cDNA or gDNA.

In the authors' workflow: By means of reference gene primer amplification, nucleated cell counts were estimated. The assay was immunoSEQ multiplex PCR, and TCRdb's table has in-frame clones only and misses some. D and trimming come from the DNA, and the V and J calls and clone size come from that table. This table has about 59,000 clones, about 78% appearing once. The chain employs TRBV5-1 and TRBJ1-1; D not certain. The sequenced sample consisted of peripheral blood. This TCR was sampled from an elderly man with acute or convalescent COVID-19. The CDR3 loop is CASSLMITGAEAFF. CDR3 coding DNA: TGCGCCAGCAGCTTGATGATCACCGGGGCTGAAGCTTTCTTT.